These T cell receptor beta chains were read from a single sample in a study of cytomegalovirus exposure and HLA in healthy donors. TCRdb keeps only in-frame clones here, not all; method: immunoSEQ multiplex PCR. The sample has under 300,000 clones, about four fifths seen once. Sequenced material: PBMCs. The receptors derive from a woman aged 40-49 years in good health and CMV-seropositive. Each CDR3 is given with its conserved first and last residue. D genes are given only for firm matches. The listing skips clone size in some rows; elsewhere it reads once, few, many or a size class.

clone_size j_call v_call d_call cdr3_aa cdr3_nt
NA TRBJ2-6 TRBV19 NA CASSLLTGYHSGANVLTF TGTGCCAGTAGTCTGCTGACAGGATATCACTCTGGGGCCAACGTCCTGACTTTC
NA TRBJ2-7 TRBV30 TRBD1 CAWEGQRDREVSYEQYF TGTGCCTGGGAAGGTCAGAGGGACAGGGAGGTCTCCTACGAGCAGTACTTC
NA TRBJ2-1 TRBV7-2 NA CASSLSTRGNEQFF TGTGCCAGCAGCTTAAGTACCAGGGGCAATGAGCAGTTCTTC
NA TRBJ2-1 TRBV10-2 TRBD2 CASRAGTSGVGEQFF TGCGCCAGCAGGGCCGGGACTAGCGGAGTAGGTGAGCAGTTCTTC
NA TRBJ2-3 TRBV7-2 TRBD2 CASSFWTSGRASTDTQYF TGTGCCAGCAGCTTCTGGACTAGCGGGAGGGCTAGCACAGATACGCAGTATTTT
few TRBJ2-5 TRBV30 NA CAWSVWTGEETQYF TGTGCCTGGAGTGTTTGGACGGGAGAAGAGACCCAGTACTTC
NA TRBJ1-2 TRBV14 TRBD1 CASSQEDRRGYGYTF TGTGCCAGCAGCCAGGAGGACAGGCGCGGCTATGGCTACACCTTC
NA TRBJ1-2 TRBV9 TRBD1 CASSGSGTGGYGYTF TGTGCCAGCAGCGGGAGCGGGACAGGGGGGTATGGCTACACCTTC
NA TRBJ1-2 TRBV28 TRBD1 CASLRDRQYAF TGTGCCAGCCTCCGGGACAGACAGTACGCCTTC
NA TRBJ1-6 TRBV27 NA CASSLGAPPDNSPLHF TGTGCCAGCAGTTTAGGGGCTCCCCCTGATAATTCACCCCTCCACTTT
NA TRBJ2-3 TRBV5-4 TRBD1 CASSLGGQGVNTQYF TGTGCCAGCAGCTTGGGGGGACAGGGGGTAAATACGCAGTATTTT
NA TRBJ2-1 TRBV5-6 NA CASSLRGRSSYNEQFF TGTGCCAGCAGCTTACGTGGTCGGAGCTCCTACAATGAGCAGTTCTTC
once TRBJ1-4 TRBV5-8 TRBD1 CASSPDRGPTTNEKLFF TGTGCCAGCAGCCCAGACAGGGGGCCAACCACTAATGAAAAACTGTTTTTT
NA TRBJ2-3 TRBV27 NA CASSFVADTDTQYF TGTGCCAGCAGTTTCGTAGCGGACACAGATACGCAGTATTTT
NA TRBJ2-7 TRBV2 TRBD1 CASRDRGPYEQYF TGTGCCAGCAGGGACAGGGGGCCCTACGAGCAGTACTTC
NA TRBJ1-1 TRBV6-5 TRBD1 CASSTQTGVGTEAFF TGTGCCAGCAGTACCCAGACAGGGGTGGGCACTGAAGCTTTCTTT
NA TRBJ1-2 TRBV28 NA CASSTHTGYYGYTF TGTGCCAGCAGTACACACACAGGGTACTATGGCTACACCTTC
NA TRBJ2-2 TRBV6-1 TRBD2 CASSEFRAGGPNGELFF TGTGCCAGCAGTGAATTTCGAGCGGGAGGGCCCAACGGGGAGCTGTTTTTT
NA TRBJ2-7 TRBV4-3 NA CASSQEEGAGVYEQYF TGCGCCAGCAGCCAAGAGGAGGGGGCGGGCGTCTACGAGCAGTACTTC
NA TRBJ2-1 TRBV7-2 TRBD2 CASSEGLAGTPYEQFF TGTGCCAGCAGCGAGGGACTAGCGGGAACGCCCTATGAGCAGTTCTTC
NA TRBJ2-3 TRBV7-2 NA CASSLDILEDTQYF TGTGCCAGCAGCTTGGACATCCTTGAAGATACGCAGTATTTT
NA TRBJ2-7 TRBV21-1 NA CASSNQKGGSRGFKSPDEQYF TGTGCCAGCAGCAACCAGAAGGGTGGAAGCAGGGGTTTCAAATCGCCCGACGAGCAGTACTTC
NA TRBJ2-1 TRBV7-3 TRBD2 CASSLDVAGGNEQFF TGTGCCAGCAGCTTAGATGTAGCGGGAGGCAATGAGCAGTTCTTC
NA TRBJ2-7 TRBV27 TRBD2 CASSWRLAGSYEQYF TGTGCCAGCAGTTGGAGACTAGCGGGAAGCTACGAGCAGTACTTC
NA TRBJ2-5 TRBV5-6 NA CASSLYRDETQYF TGTGCCAGCAGCTTGTACAGGGACGAGACCCAGTACTTC
NA TRBJ2-7 TRBV11-3 TRBD1 CASSLIAGGYEQYF TGTGCCAGCAGCTTGATAGCAGGGGGATACGAGCAGTACTTC
NA TRBJ2-1 TRBV25-1 TRBD2 CASSDVRREGYNEQFF TGTGCCAGCAGTGACGTGAGGCGGGAGGGCTACAATGAGCAGTTCTTC
once TRBJ1-3 TRBV6-6 NA CASSYGGTTGNTIYF TGTGCCAGCAGTTACGGAGGGACGACCGGAAACACCATATATTTT
NA TRBJ1-1 TRBV28 TRBD1 CASSLWRDREGTEAFF TGTGCCAGCAGTTTATGGCGGGACAGGGAGGGGACTGAAGCTTTCTTT
NA TRBJ2-4 TRBV6-5 NA CASSYKNSQYF TGTGCCAGCAGTTATAAAAACAGTCAGTACTTC
NA TRBJ2-7 TRBV10-3 NA CAISEPGTPSSYEQYF TGTGCCATCAGTGAGCCCGGGACACCAAGCTCCTACGAGCAGTACTTC
NA TRBJ2-7 TRBV27 TRBD2 CASSFRWLAGSYEQYF TGTGCCAGCAGTTTCCGATGGCTAGCGGGGTCCTACGAGCAGTACTTC
NA TRBJ2-7 TRBV4-2 NA CASSQLDSSYEQYF TGTGCCAGCAGCCAATTAGACAGCTCCTACGAGCAGTACTTC
NA TRBJ2-1 TRBV4-3 NA CASSQDYSGVLARYNEQFF TGCGCCAGCAGCCAAGATTACTCGGGGGTCCTAGCGCGCTACAATGAGCAGTTCTTC
NA TRBJ2-1 TRBV4-2 TRBD1 CASSQWDRDNEQFF TGTGCCAGCAGCCAGTGGGACAGGGACAATGAGCAGTTCTTC
NA TRBJ1-6 TRBV5-8 TRBD1 CASSQGTGYHNSPLHF TGTGCCAGCAGCCAAGGGACAGGGTACCATAATTCACCCCTCCACTTT
NA TRBJ2-2 TRBV10-3 TRBD1 CAIRGQGGTGELFF TGTGCCATCAGGGGACAGGGTGGAACCGGGGAGCTGTTTTTT
NA TRBJ1-1 TRBV2 NA CASSEDITATTGAFF TGTGCCAGCAGTGAAGATATTACAGCCACAACTGGAGCTTTCTTT
once TRBJ2-6 TRBV7-8 NA CASSTTGINSGANVLTF TGTGCCAGCAGCACCACAGGGATTAACTCTGGGGCCAACGTCCTGACTTTC
NA TRBJ2-7 TRBV28 TRBD2 CASSTGVTSGLPYEQYF TGTGCCAGCAGCACAGGGGTGACTAGCGGTCTTCCCTACGAGCAGTACTTC
NA TRBJ2-7 TRBV19 TRBD2 CASSIDSTSGLEQYF TGTGCCAGTAGTATAGATAGCACTAGCGGGCTCGAGCAGTACTTC
NA TRBJ2-1 TRBV9 TRBD2 CASSVESGGRNEQFF TGTGCCAGCAGCGTAGAAAGCGGGGGAAGGAATGAGCAGTTCTTC
NA TRBJ2-7 TRBV29-1 TRBD1 CSARLTGEYEQYF TGCAGCGCCCGACTCACAGGGGAGTACGAGCAGTACTTC
NA TRBJ2-7 TRBV4-3 NA CASSQVEGKGEQYF TGCGCCAGCAGCCAAGTTGAGGGAAAAGGCGAGCAGTACTTC
once TRBJ1-1 TRBV27 NA CASTLITGKGRTEAFF TGTGCCAGCACCTTAATTACAGGCAAAGGGAGGACTGAAGCTTTCTTT
NA TRBJ2-1 TRBV27 NA CASSILGSEQFF TGTGCCAGCAGTATACTAGGCTCCGAGCAGTTCTTC